This T cell receptor (beta chain) was sequenced during a study of T cell therapy after organ transplantation. Turning to the study itself: Therapy products were autologous CMV-specific T cells, peptide-expanded for roughly two weeks.

Study-level results: Endogenous clonotypes not in therapy products appeared after therapy alongside transferred ones. Nonresponder repertoires showed strong pretherapy expansions, barely changing post-therapy.

Sequenced by immunoSEQ multiplex PCR; TCRdb stores in-frame clones only, minus some. The sample has around 20,000 clones; 84% are singletons. Time point reported: 20-29 weeks after completion of therapy. V was clipped by 6 bases and J by 4 bases; unmatched bases: 2. This CDR3 contains 12 residues. Germline values: CDR1 MDHEN, CDR2 SYDVKM. As to this clone: Its target is not known.

V gene TRBV28 combines with J gene TRBJ1-2; the match to TRBD1 covers 7 bases. The starting material was CD8+ T cells from blood, obtained after autologous CMV-specific T cell therapy. This sequence was found in a human patient who had received a solid organ transplant and had CMV disease. These T cells may partly come from the graft donor. Here the CDR3 reads CASSSGGYGYTF. The CDR3 DNA reads as TGTGCCAGCAGCTCAGGGGGCTATGGCTACACCTTC.